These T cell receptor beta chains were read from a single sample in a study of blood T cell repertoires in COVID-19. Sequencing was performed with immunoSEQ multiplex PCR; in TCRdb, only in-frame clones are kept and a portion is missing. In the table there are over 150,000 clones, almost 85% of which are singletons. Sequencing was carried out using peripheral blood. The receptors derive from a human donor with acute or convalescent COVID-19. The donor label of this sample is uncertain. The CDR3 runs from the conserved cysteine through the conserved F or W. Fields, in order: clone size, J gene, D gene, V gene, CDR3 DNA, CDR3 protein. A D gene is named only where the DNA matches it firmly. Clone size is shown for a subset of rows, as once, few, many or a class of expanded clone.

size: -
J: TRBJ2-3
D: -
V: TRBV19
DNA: TGTGCCAGTAGTAGGGAGGCCCCAGATACGCAGTATTTT
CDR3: CASSREAPDTQYF

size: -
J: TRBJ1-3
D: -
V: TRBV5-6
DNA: TGTGCCAGCACCTACCGCGGGACTGCAGCTGGAAACACCATATATTTT
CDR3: CASTYRGTAAGNTIYF

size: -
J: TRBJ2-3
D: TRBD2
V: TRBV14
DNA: TGTGCCAGCAGCCAAACTAGCGGACGGGGGGATACGCAGTATTTT
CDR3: CASSQTSGRGDTQYF

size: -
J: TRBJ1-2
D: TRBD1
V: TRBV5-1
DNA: TGCGCCAGCAGCTTGGGGACAGGGTTGGGCTATGGCTACACCTTC
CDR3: CASSLGTGLGYGYTF

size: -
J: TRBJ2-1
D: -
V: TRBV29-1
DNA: TGCAGCGTTGTCAGGGCGGGAATATTTAACAATGAGCAGTTCTTC
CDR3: CSVVRAGIFNNEQFF

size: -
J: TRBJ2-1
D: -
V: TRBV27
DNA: TGTGCCAGCAGTTTAATGACTATAGGTGAGCAGTTCTTC
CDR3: CASSLMTIGEQFF

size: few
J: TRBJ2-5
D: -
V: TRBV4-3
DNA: TGCGCCAGCAGCCAAGACGCAGGGCCAGAGACCCAGTACTTC
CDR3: CASSQDAGPETQYF

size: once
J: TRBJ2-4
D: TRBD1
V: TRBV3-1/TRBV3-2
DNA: TGTGCCAGCAGCCAAGAACCGGGACAGGGGAGGAACATTCAGTACTTC
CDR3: CASSQEPGQGRNIQYF

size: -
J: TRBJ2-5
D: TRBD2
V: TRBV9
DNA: TGTGCCAGCAGCGTAGGACTAGCCGGGACCCAGTACTTC
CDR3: CASSVGLAGTQYF

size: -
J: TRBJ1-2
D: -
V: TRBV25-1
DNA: TGTGCCAGCAGTGATTCAACATCCTATGGCTACACCTTC
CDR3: CASSDSTSYGYTF

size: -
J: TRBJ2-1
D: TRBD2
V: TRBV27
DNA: TGTGCCAGCAGTTTAATAGGGTTGCGGGAGCTTAATGAGCAGTTCTTC
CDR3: CASSLIGLRELNEQFF

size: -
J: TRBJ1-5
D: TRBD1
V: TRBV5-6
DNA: TGTGCCAGCAGCTCCTCCGGGACAGGGTTCAATCAGCCCCAGCATTTT
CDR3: CASSSSGTGFNQPQHF

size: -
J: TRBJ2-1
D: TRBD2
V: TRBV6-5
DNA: TGTGCCAGCAGCTTGCCGGGACTAGGAGGTAATGAGCAGTTCTTC
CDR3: CASSLPGLGGNEQFF

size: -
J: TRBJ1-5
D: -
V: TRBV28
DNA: TGTGCCAGCAGTTCGGCCGGGAGCAATCAGCCCCAGCATTTT
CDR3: CASSSAGSNQPQHF

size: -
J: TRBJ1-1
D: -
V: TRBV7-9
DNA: TGTGCCAGCAGCTTCAGGGGAAACACTGAAGCTTTCTTT
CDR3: CASSFRGNTEAFF

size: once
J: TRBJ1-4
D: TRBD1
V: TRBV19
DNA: TGTGCCAGTAGTATGGGACAGGGGATGACTGCGGGGGAAAAACTGTTTTTT
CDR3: CASSMGQGMTAGEKLFF

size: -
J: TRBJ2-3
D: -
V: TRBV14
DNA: TGTGCCAGCAGCCGAGCAGGGGTAAGAACAGATACGCAGTATTTT
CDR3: CASSRAGVRTDTQYF

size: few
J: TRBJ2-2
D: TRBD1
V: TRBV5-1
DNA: TGCGCCAGCAGCTGGGACAGGGCCGGGGAGCTGTTTTTT
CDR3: CASSWDRAGELFF

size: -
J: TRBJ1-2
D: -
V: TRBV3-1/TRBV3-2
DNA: TGTGCCAGCAGCCACTGGCCGGAGGAATATGGCTACACCTTC
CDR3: CASSHWPEEYGYTF

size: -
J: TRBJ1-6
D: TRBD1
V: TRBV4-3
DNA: TGCGCCAGCAGCCAAGAGACAGGGTGGGAATATAATTCACCCCTCCACTTT
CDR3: CASSQETGWEYNSPLHF

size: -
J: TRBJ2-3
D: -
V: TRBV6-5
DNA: TGTGCCAGCAGTTACGGCGGTCAGCGCACAGATACGCAGTATTTT
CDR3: CASSYGGQRTDTQYF

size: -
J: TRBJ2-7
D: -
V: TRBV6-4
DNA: TGTGCCAGCAGTGATCCGACAGGCCGGTTCTACGAGCAGTACTTC
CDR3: CASSDPTGRFYEQYF

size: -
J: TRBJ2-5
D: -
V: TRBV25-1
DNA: TGTGCCAGCAGCAGGGGAGAGACCCAGTACTTC
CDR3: CASSRGETQYF

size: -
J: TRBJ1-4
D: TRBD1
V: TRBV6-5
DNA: TGTGCCACCGCTGACAGGGTTAATGAAAAACTGTTTTTT
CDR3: CATADRVNEKLFF

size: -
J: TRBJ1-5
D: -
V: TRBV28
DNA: TGTGCCAGCAGTTTACCCAGACAGACCGGGCAGCCCCAGCATTTT
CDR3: CASSLPRQTGQPQHF

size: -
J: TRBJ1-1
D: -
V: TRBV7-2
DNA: TGTGCCAGCAGCCAAACCAGACAGAAGATCCAAGCTTTCTTT
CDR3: CASSQTRQKIQAFF

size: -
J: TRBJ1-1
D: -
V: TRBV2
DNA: TGTGCCAGCAGCAGCTTGACAGTGAACACTGAAGCTTTCTTT
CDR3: CASSSLTVNTEAFF

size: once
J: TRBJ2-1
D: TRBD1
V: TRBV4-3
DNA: TGCGCCAGCAGCCAGGGACAGGGGGCGGGTGGTGAGCAGTTCTTC
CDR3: CASSQGQGAGGEQFF

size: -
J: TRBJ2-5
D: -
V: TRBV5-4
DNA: TGTGCCAGCAGCTTGAGGAGCAGAGACCAAGAGACCCAGTACTTC
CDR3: CASSLRSRDQETQYF

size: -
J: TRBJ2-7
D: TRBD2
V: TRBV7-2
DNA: TGTGCCAGCAGCCCGATTGAAAGCGGGATGTACGAGCAGTACTTC
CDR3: CASSPIESGMYEQYF

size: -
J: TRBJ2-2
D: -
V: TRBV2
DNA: TGTGCCAGCAGTGAATCTAGCGCGAACACCGGGGAGCTGTTTTTT
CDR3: CASSESSANTGELFF

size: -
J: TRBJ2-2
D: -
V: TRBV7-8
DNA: TGTGCCAGCAGCTTAAGTGGCCCCGGGGAGCTGTTTTTT
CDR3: CASSLSGPGELFF

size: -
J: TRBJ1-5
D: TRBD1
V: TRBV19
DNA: TGTGCCAGTAGTGAGCAGGGGGCCCTGCCCCAGCATTTT
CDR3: CASSEQGALPQHF